A single sample gave rise to the 2 T cell receptor beta chains below, sequenced in a study of cytomegalovirus exposure and HLA in healthy donors. The PCR employed 60 Vbeta primers together with 13 Jbeta primers. Libraries were prepared by immunoSEQ multiplex PCR; TCRdb keeps only in-frame clonotypes and omits some of them. There are 60,000 to 70,000 clones in the sample; around 75% occur only once, and under 25% lies in the top ten. The sequenced sample consisted of PBMCs. These receptors were obtained from a middle-aged woman in good health and CMV-seropositive.

This sequence joins TRBV4-1 and TRBJ2-3; TRBD2 agrees at 14 bases. The CDR3 sequence is 17 residues long. The V segment lost 6 bases and the J segment 8 bases; nucleotides outside the gene matches: 13. Germline V CDR1 and CDR2: MGHRA, YSYEKL. As DNA, the CDR3 is TGCGCCAGCAGACCCCGGACTAGCGGGGGGAACCAAGGTACGCAGTATTTT. Translating gives CASRPRTSGGNQGTQYF.

This clone appeared a few times. This sequence joins TRBV19 and TRBJ2-1; weak D call: TRBD1 (6 bases). Germline loops: CDR1 LNHDA, CDR2 SQIVND (reference sequence). V was trimmed by 3 bases and J by 1 base, leaving 10 bases between them. CDR3 length: 15 amino acids. CDR3 amino acids: CASSIGQNSYNEQFF. CDR3 DNA sequence: TGTGCCAGTAGTATTGGACAGAATTCCTACAATGAGCAGTTCTTC.